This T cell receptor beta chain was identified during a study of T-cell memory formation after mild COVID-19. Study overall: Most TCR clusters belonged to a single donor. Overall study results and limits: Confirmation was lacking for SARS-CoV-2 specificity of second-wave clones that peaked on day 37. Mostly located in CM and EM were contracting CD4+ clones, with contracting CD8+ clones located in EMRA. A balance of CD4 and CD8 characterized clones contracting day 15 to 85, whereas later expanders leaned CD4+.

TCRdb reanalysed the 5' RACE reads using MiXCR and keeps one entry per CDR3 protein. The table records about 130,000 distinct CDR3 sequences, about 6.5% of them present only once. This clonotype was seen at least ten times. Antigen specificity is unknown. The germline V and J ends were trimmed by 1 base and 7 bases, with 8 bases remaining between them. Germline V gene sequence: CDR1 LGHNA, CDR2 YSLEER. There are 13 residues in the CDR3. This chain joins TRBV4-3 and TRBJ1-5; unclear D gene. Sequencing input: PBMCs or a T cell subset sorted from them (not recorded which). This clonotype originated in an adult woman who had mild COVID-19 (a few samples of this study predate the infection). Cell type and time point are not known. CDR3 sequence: CASSQVLRQPQHF. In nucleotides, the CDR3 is TGCGCCAGCAGCCAAGTTTTACGGCAGCCCCAGCATTTT.